This entry is about one T cell receptor beta chain. The target antigen is unknown. In the source study's methods: Junction-only immunoSEQ sequences carried no quality scores, so filtering differed. Generated by immunoSEQ multiplex PCR, the TCRdb table keeps only in-frame clones and is missing some. The V and J calls and the clone size are those of that table, but D and trimming were determined from the DNA. The sample includes 550,000 to 600,000 clones, 95% to 98% of them seen just once. Selected positively for CCR7 and CD45RO-negative, naive CD8 cells excluded terminally differentiated effector memory CD45RA+ cells. The germline V gene encodes CDR1 MNHEY and CDR2 SMNVEV (reference sequence). The CDR3 runs to 14 residues. V lost 8 bases to trimming and J lost 3 bases; unmatched junction nucleotides: 7. The data were obtained in a study of shared clonotypes between healthy human individuals. General observations from the study: All-four-donor shared clonotypes had higher generation probabilities than non-shared clonotypes did. Only blood was sampled, and tissue TCR repertoires likely differ from blood ones. A handful of donors held about 5% of naive CD4 clonotypes in common.

The chain couples TRBV27 to TRBJ2-4, with 7 bases that match TRBD2. The receptor was isolated from a man aged 25-40 years in good health. Sequencing was performed on naive CD8+ T cells sorted from blood. The CDR3 region is CASGGVRGKNIQYF. In nucleotides, the CDR3 is TGTGCCAGCGGGGGGGTTAGAGGCAAAAACATTCAGTACTTC.